This T cell receptor beta chain appears in the sequencing data of a study of T-cell reconstitution after alpha-beta-depleted transplantation in children. Study findings and constraints: Elevated TCRbeta diversity at day 60 was traced, in some patients, to surviving recipient T cells and thymic progenitors.

Using unique molecular identifiers, the investigators prepared the TCRbeta library. TCRdb passed the PCR reads through MiXCR, listing each CDR3 protein once. The sample shows 220,000 or so distinct CDR3 sequences, roughly 8.2% of them seen only once. The table lists this clonotype with many counts. Its antigen remains unknown. Sequenced here: PBMCs, mostly from graft donor cells, sampled 180 days after TCRalphabeta/CD19-depleted stem cell transplant. This clonotype originated in a male patient aged 10 to 17 who had a stem cell transplant for acute lymphoblastic leukemia, so the T cells may come from the graft donor.

The CDR3 nucleotides read TGCGCCAGTTCTACGGTCTGGGGCACTGAAGCTTTCTTT. It encodes CASSTVWGTEAFF. The chain recombines TRBV5-1 with TRBJ1-1; D gene uncertain. The CDR3 is 13 amino acids. Trimming took off 8 bases at V and 4 bases at J, with 15 bases between the two ends. Looked up from germline, CDR1 is SGHRS and CDR2 is YFSETQ. Full variable domain (missing parts from reference TRBV5-1 and TRBJ1-1): KAGVTQTPRYLIKTRGQQVTLSCSPISGHRSVSWYQQTPGQGLQFLFEYFSETQRNKGNFPGRFSGRQFSNSRSEMNVSTLELGDSALYLCASSTVWGTEAFFGQGTRLTVV.